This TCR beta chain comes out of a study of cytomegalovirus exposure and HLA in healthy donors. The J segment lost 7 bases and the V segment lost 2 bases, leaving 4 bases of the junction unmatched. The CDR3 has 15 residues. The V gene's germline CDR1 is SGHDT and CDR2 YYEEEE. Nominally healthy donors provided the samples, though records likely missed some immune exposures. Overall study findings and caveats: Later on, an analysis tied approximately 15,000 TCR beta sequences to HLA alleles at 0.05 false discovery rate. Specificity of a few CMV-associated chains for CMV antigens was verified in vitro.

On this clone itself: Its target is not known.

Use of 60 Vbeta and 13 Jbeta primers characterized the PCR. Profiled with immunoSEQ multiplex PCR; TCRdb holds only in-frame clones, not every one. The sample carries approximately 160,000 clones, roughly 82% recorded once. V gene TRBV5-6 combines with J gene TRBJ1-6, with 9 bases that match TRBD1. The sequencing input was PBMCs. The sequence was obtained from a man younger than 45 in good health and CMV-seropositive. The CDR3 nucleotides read TGTGCCAGCAGCTTCGGGACAGGGACGAATTCACCCCTCCACTTT. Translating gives CASSFGTGTNSPLHF.